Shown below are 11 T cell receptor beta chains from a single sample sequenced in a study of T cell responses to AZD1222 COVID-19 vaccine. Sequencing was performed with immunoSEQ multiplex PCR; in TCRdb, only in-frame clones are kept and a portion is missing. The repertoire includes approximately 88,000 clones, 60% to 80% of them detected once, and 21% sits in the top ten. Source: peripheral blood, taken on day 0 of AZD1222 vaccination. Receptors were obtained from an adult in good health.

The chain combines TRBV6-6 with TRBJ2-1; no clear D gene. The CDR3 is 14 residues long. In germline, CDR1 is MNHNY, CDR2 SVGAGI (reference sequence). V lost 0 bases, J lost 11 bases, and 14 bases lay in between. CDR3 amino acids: CASSYSTVGFKQFF. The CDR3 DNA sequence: TGTGCCAGCAGTTACTCGACTGTCGGATTTAAGCAGTTCTTC.

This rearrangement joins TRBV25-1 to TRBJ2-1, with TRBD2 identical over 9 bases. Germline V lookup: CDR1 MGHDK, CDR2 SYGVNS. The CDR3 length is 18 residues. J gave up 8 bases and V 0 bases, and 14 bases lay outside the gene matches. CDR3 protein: CASSEYPSGREGRYEQFF. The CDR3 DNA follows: TGTGCCAGCAGTGAATATCCCAGTGGGCGGGAGGGCCGATATGAGCAGTTCTTC.

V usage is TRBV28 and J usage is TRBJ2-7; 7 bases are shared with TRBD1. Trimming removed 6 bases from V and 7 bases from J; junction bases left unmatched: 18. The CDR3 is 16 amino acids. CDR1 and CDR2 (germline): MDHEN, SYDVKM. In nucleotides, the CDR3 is TGTGCCAGCAGCTTGACAGGACAGGTTACCTCCAGGGAGCAGTACTTC. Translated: CASSLTGQVTSREQYF.

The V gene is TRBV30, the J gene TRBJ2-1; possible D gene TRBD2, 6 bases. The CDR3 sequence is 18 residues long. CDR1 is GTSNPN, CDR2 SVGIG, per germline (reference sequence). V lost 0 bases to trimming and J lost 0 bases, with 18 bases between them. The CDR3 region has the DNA TGTGCCTGGAGTGTACCCAGCGGGTACCTTAGCTCCTACAATGAGCAGTTCTTC. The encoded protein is CAWSVPSGYLSSYNEQFF.

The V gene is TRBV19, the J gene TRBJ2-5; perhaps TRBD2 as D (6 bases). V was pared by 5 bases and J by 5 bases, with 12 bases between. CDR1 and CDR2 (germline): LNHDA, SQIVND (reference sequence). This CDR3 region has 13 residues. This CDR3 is CASSGSGVETQYF. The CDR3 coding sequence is TGTGCCAGTAGTGGGTCGGGGGTGGAGACCCAGTACTTC.

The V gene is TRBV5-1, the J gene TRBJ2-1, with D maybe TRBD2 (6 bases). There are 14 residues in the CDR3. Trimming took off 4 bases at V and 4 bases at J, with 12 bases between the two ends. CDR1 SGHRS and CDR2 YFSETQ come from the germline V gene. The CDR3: CASSPLLAYNEQFF. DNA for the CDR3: TGCGCCAGCAGCCCGTTACTAGCATACAATGAGCAGTTCTTC.

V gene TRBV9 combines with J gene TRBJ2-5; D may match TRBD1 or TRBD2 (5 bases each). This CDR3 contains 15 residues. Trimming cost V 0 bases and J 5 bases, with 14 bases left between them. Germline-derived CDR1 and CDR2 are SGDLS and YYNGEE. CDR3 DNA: TGTGCCAGCAGCGTAGGTGGGACCCCGATGGAGACCCAGTACTTC. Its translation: CASSVGGTPMETQYF. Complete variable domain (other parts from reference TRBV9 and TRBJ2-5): DSGVTQTPKHLITATGQRVTLRCSPRSGDLSVYWYQQSLDQGLQFLIQYYNGEERAKGNILERFSAQQFPDLHSELNLSSLELGDSALYFCASSVGGTPMETQYFGPGTRLLVL.

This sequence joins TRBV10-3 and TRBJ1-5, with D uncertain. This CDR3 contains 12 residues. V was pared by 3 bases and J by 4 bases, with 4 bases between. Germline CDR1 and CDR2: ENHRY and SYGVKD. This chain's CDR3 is CAISDVNQPQHF. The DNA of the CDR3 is TGTGCCATCAGTGATGTTAATCAGCCCCAGCATTTT.

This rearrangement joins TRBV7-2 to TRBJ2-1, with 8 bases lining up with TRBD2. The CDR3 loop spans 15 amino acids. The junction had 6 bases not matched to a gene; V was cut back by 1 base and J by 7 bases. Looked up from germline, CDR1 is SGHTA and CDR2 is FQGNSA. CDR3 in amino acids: CASSLDTSGWNEQFF. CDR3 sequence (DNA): TGTGCCAGCAGCTTAGACACTAGCGGTTGGAATGAGCAGTTCTTC. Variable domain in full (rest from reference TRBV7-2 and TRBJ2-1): GAGVSQSPSNKVTEKGKDVELRCDPISGHTALYWYRQSLGQGLEFLIYFQGNSAPDKSGLPSDRFSAERTGGSVSTLTIQRTQQEDSAVYLCASSLDTSGWNEQFFGPGTRLTVL.

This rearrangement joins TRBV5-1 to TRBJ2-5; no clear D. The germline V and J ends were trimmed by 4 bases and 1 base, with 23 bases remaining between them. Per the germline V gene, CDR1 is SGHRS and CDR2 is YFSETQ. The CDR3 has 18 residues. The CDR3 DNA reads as TGCGCCAGCAGCCCAATAAACCTTCCCGGGCAGCTCCAAGAGACCCAGTACTTC. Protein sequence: CASSPINLPGQLQETQYF. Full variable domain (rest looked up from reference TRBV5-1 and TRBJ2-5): KAGVTQTPRYLIKTRGQQVTLSCSPISGHRSVSWYQQTPGQGLQFLFEYFSETQRNKGNFPGRFSGRQFSNSRSEMNVSTLELGDSALYLCASSPINLPGQLQETQYFGPGTRLLVL.

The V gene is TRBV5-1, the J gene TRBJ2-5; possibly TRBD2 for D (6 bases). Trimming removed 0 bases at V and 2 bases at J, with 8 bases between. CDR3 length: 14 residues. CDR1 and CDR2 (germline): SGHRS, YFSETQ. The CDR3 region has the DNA TGCGCCAGCAGCTTGGGTAGCGGACAAGAGACCCAGTACTTC. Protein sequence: CASSLGSGQETQYF.